A single sample is the source of the 27 T cell receptor beta chains below, sequenced in a study of control samples from healthy donors and cancer patients. TCRdb keeps only in-frame clones here, not all; method: immunoSEQ multiplex PCR. Of 150,000 to 200,000 clones listed, approximately 92% are singletons. What was sequenced was blood. The source is a man aged 25 to 40 in good health.

This clone was seen only a few times. The J gene is TRBJ1-2, the V gene TRBV5-4, with TRBD1 as a possible D gene (6 bases). Trimming cost V 4 bases and J 6 bases, with 22 bases left between them. The germline gives CDR1 SGHNT, CDR2 YYREEE (reference sequence). This CDR3 is 16 amino acids long. CDR3 sequence: CASSPNRIDRTNGYTF. In nucleotides, the CDR3 is TGTGCCAGCAGCCCGAACCGAATTGACAGGACCAATGGCTACACCTTC.

This clone has more than one count but fewer than ten. This chain connects TRBV27 to TRBJ2-7, with 10 bases identical to TRBD1. Germline loops: CDR1 MNHEY, CDR2 SMNVEV (reference sequence). The V segment lost 2 bases and the J segment 3 bases; nucleotides outside the gene matches: 7. The length of the CDR3 is 16 residues. DNA of the CDR3: TGTGCCAGCAGTTTAGGGGCCCGGACAGGGGGCTACGAGCAGTACTTC. It encodes CASSLGARTGGYEQYF.

V usage is TRBV6-5 and J usage is TRBJ2-7; a weak D match, TRBD1 (6 bases). CDR3 length: 15 amino acids. CDR1 is MNHEY and CDR2 is SVGAGI in the germline V gene. The V end lost 6 bases, the J end lost 4 bases, and 19 bases lay between the germline ends. The chain's CDR3 is CASSRHNTGRYEQYF. CDR3 nucleotides: TGTGCCAGCAGCCGTCACAACACAGGGCGATACGAGCAGTACTTC.

V and J are TRBV6-5 and TRBJ1-1, with TRBD1 identical over 7 bases. The V gene's germline CDR1 is MNHEY and CDR2 SVGAGI. V dropped 4 bases and J dropped 4; count of bases not matched to a gene: 9. The CDR3 totals 15 residues. For the CDR3, the DNA is TGTGCCAGCAGTTTAACAGGGGTAGTGGGCACTGAAGCTTTCTTT. This codes for CASSLTGVVGTEAFF.

This clone occurred a few times. The chain uses TRBV9 and TRBJ1-2, with 7 bases fitting TRBD1. The junction had 10 bases not matched to a gene; V was cut back by 4 bases and J by 4 bases. CDR3 length: 15 residues. The germline CDR1 and CDR2 sequences are SGDLS and YYNGEE. CDR3 protein: CASSPRTGVPYGYTF. The CDR3 DNA is TGTGCCAGCAGCCCTCGGACAGGAGTTCCCTATGGCTACACCTTC.

A word on this clone: At the DNA level, this CDR3 is encoded by other sequences in the same sample as well. The V and J genes are TRBV7-2 and TRBJ1-1; D gene uncertain. The CDR3 loop spans 13 amino acids. Trimming stripped 1 base from V and 2 bases from J, with 5 bases between. Germline V gene data show CDR1 as SGHTA and CDR2 as FQGNSA. CDR3 sequence reads: CASSLGKNTEAFF. CDR3 DNA: TGTGCCAGCAGCTTAGGGAAAAACACTGAAGCTTTCTTT.

This clone was counted a single time. J is TRBJ2-3 and V is TRBV9; 8 bases line up with TRBD2. The CDR3 has 17 residues. Germline-derived CDR1 and CDR2 are SGDLS and YYNGEE. Trimming removed 2 bases from V and 2 bases from J; junction bases left unmatched: 10. CDR3 residues: CASSVPPAREATDTQYF. Here the CDR3 DNA reads TGTGCCAGCAGCGTTCCCCCGGCGCGGGAGGCCACAGATACGCAGTATTTT.

The gene calls are TRBV5-4 and TRBJ2-5, with TRBD2 identical over 9 bases. V gave up 9 bases and J gave up 5 bases; unmatched junction bases: 11. CDR1 and CDR2 from the germline V gene are SGHNT and YYREEE (reference sequence). This CDR3 has 14 amino acids. The CDR3 loop reads CATHYSGGFETQYF. Written as DNA, the CDR3 is TGTGCCACCCATTACAGCGGGGGGTTTGAGACCCAGTACTTC.

The chain couples TRBV9 to TRBJ2-5; perhaps D is TRBD1 or TRBD2 (6 bases each). The CDR3 contains 14 residues. CDR1 is SGDLS and CDR2 is YYNGEE in the germline V gene. The ends were cut back, 4 bases at V and 5 bases at J, with 15 bases in the middle. CDR3 sequence reads: CASSPRGVRETQYF. The CDR3 DNA reads TGTGCCAGCAGCCCTAGGGGGGTCAGGGAGACCCAGTACTTC.

V is TRBV4-1 and J is TRBJ2-7; D remains ambiguous. The CDR3 has 13 amino acids. Germline V gene lookup returns CDR1 MGHRA and CDR2 YSYEKL. V was cut by 1 base and J by 5 bases, with 9 bases left in between. Here the CDR3 reads CASSQVVRDEQYF. The CDR3 DNA is TGCGCCAGCAGCCAAGTTGTTAGGGACGAGCAGTACTTC.

The V call is TRBV30, the J call TRBJ2-2; no firm D call. Germline loops: CDR1 GTSNPN, CDR2 SVGIG (reference sequence). Trimming shortened V by 3 bases and J by 7 bases, and 18 bases separated the two germline ends. CDR3 length: 15 amino acids. For the CDR3, the DNA is TGTGCCTGGAGCGGGTCTACGCGGCCCGGCGGGGAGCTGTTTTTT. Translated, it gives CAWSGSTRPGGELFF.

This chain uses TRBV7-9 with TRBJ2-7; D not certain. The CDR3 totals 13 residues. In germline, CDR1 is SEHNR, CDR2 FQNEAQ (reference sequence). Trimming shortened V by 5 bases and J by 5 bases, and 13 bases separated the two germline ends. Here the CDR3 DNA reads TGTGCCAGCAGCCCGCCTATCAGGAACGAGCAGTACTTC. Translation: CASSPPIRNEQYF.

The gene calls are TRBV4-3 and TRBJ2-3, with TRBD1 matching 10 bases. The V and J ends lost 4 bases and 5 bases, in that order; junction bases with no gene match: 12. The germline gives CDR1 LGHNA, CDR2 YSLEER. The CDR3 contains 17 residues. The CDR3 nucleotides read TGCGCCAGCAGCCGAACACTTCGACAGGGGGCTGGAGATACGCAGTATTTT. Translation gives CASSRTLRQGAGDTQYF.

The chain joins TRBV28 to TRBJ1-5; no clear D. Germline CDR1 and CDR2: MDHEN and SYDVKM. The CDR3 is made up of 17 amino acids. The V end lost 6 bases, the J end lost 3 bases, and 21 bases lay between the germline ends. CDR3 DNA sequence: TGTGCCAGCAGCCCCAGACCTGGACGGCCTTCCAATCAGCCCCAGCATTTT. Its translation is CASSPRPGRPSNQPQHF. Using reference TRBV28 and TRBJ1-5 for the parts outside the CDR3, the full variable domain is DVKVTQSSRYLVKRTGEKVFLECVQDMDHENMFWYRQDPGLGLRLIYFSYDVKMKEKGDIPEGYSVSREKKERFSLILESASTNQTSMYLCASSPRPGRPSNQPQHFGDGTRLSIL.

CDR3 DNA: TGTGCCAGCGGGGACAGGGGGCTAAGGGAGCAGTACTTC. It translates to CASGDRGLREQYF. V gene TRBV6-5 combines with J gene TRBJ2-7, with 12 bases lining up with TRBD1. V lost 8 bases and J lost 7; bases outside the gene matches: 6. Germline CDR1 is MNHEY and CDR2 is SVGAGI. The CDR3 runs to 13 residues.

This clone was detected only a few times. The chain carries TRBV2 and TRBJ2-7; weak D call: TRBD1 (6 bases). The CDR3 runs 13 residues. Per germline, CDR1 SNHLY and CDR2 FYNNEI. The V end was cut by 7 bases, the J end by 4 bases, with 14 bases between. Here the CDR3 reads CASTRPDSYEQYF. The CDR3 region has the DNA TGTGCCAGCACCCGGCCGGACAGTTACGAGCAGTACTTC.

The chain has TRBV6-5 and TRBJ2-2; D gene ambiguous. Looked up from germline, CDR1 is MNHEY and CDR2 is SVGAGI. The CDR3 contains 11 residues. Trimming took off 6 bases at V and 4 bases at J, with 3 bases between the two ends. DNA for the CDR3: TGTGCCAGCAGCGGCACCGGGGAGCTGTTTTTT. It encodes CASSGTGELFF.

This clone was counted only a few times. V is TRBV5-8 and J is TRBJ1-4; D not certain. Trimming pared 4 bases from V and 1 base from J, leaving 14 bases between. CDR1 is SGHTS, CDR2 YDEGEE, per germline. This CDR3 comprises 16 residues. The CDR3 bases are TGTGCCAGCAGCGGTAAATTAGGAGGAACTAATGAAAAACTGTTTTTT. Translated: CASSGKLGGTNEKLFF.

The chain uses TRBV1 and TRBJ1-6; the DNA was not compared with TRBD1, the D call given in the table. TRBV1 is deemed a pseudogene. CDR3 length equals 17 residues. Here the CDR3 DNA reads TGCACCAGCAGCCAAATCCGGGACAGGGACTATAATTCACCCCTCCACTTT. Residues: CTSSQIRDRDYNSPLHF.

The chain employs TRBV5-1 and TRBJ1-4, with a weak D call TRBD1 (6 bases). CDR1 and CDR2 from the germline V gene are SGHRS and YFSETQ. Trimming removed 4 bases from V and 7 bases from J, with 11 bases in between. This CDR3 is built from 13 residues. This CDR3 reads CASSQQGSEKLFF. CDR3 sequence (DNA): TGCGCCAGCAGCCAACAGGGAAGTGAAAAACTGTTTTTT.

The chain is built from TRBV7-2 and TRBJ2-7, with D hard to call. The CDR3 spans 12 residues. The germline CDR1 and CDR2 sequences are SGHTA and FQGNSA. V was trimmed by 5 bases and J by 6 bases, leaving 11 bases between them. CDR3: CASSRPPGEQYF. For the CDR3, the DNA is TGTGCCAGCAGCCGACCCCCGGGCGAGCAGTACTTC.

The chain employs TRBV6-2 or TRBV6-3 and TRBJ1-3, with no clear D. The CDR3 runs 13 residues. The germline gives CDR1 MNHEY, CDR2 SVGEGT. The germline V and J ends were trimmed by 0 bases and 2 bases, with 2 bases remaining between them. Here the CDR3 DNA reads TGTGCCAGCAGTTACTCGACTGGAAACACCATATATTTT. Its translation: CASSYSTGNTIYF.

The chain combines TRBV5-1 with TRBJ1-2; 9 nucleotides match TRBD1. The V segment lost 4 bases and the J segment 7 bases; nucleotides outside the gene matches: 5. The CDR3 extends over 13 amino acids. Germline V gene sequence: CDR1 SGHRS, CDR2 YFSETQ. The CDR3 here is CASSRDRELGYTF. The CDR3 DNA sequence: TGCGCCAGCAGCCGGGACAGGGAGCTTGGCTACACCTTC. Based on the CDR3 plus reference TRBV5-1 and TRBJ1-2, the full variable domain is KAGVTQTPRYLIKTRGQQVTLSCSPISGHRSVSWYQQTPGQGLQFLFEYFSETQRNKGNFPGRFSGRQFSNSRSEMNVSTLELGDSALYLCASSRDRELGYTFGSGTRLTVV.

In DNA form, the CDR3 reads TGTGCCAGCAGCCCCGAGGGGGAAAAACTGTTTTTT. Amino acid sequence: CASSPEGEKLFF. J is TRBJ1-4 and V is TRBV6-6; D is perhaps TRBD1 (5 bases). CDR3 length: 12 amino acids. Trimming stripped 6 bases from V and 8 bases from J, with 10 bases between. The germline gives CDR1 MNHNY, CDR2 SVGAGI (reference sequence).

V gene TRBV28 combines with J gene TRBJ1-1; 7 bases line up with TRBD1. This CDR3 comprises 15 residues. The ends lost 6 bases at V and 3 bases at J; junction bases unmatched: 10. Looked up from germline, CDR1 is MDHEN and CDR2 is SYDVKM. The CDR3 coding sequence is TGTGCCAGCAGCCTAGGTGACAGGGAGGACACTGAAGCTTTCTTT. Protein: CASSLGDREDTEAFF.

V is TRBV29-1 and J is TRBJ2-1; D is unresolved. The CDR3 contains 12 residues. V was shortened by 4 bases and J by 5 bases, with 9 bases between the two germline ends. Germline values: CDR1 SQVTM, CDR2 ANQGSEA. In DNA form, the CDR3 reads TGCAGCGTTGCTTCGGGTAACAATGAGCAGTTCTTC. Translated: CSVASGNNEQFF.

The chain employs TRBV2 and TRBJ2-7; D is unclear. This CDR3 region has 11 residues. Germline assignment: CDR1 SNHLY and CDR2 FYNNEI. The V end was cut by 6 bases, the J end by 2 bases, with 5 bases between. CDR3 DNA sequence: TGTGCCAGCAGACAGACCTACGAGCAGTACTTC. The encoded protein is CASRQTYEQYF. The full variable domain, its missing parts supplied by reference TRBV2 and TRBJ2-7, is EPEVTQTPSHQVTQMGQEVILRCVPISNHLYFYWYRQILGQKVEFLVSFYNNEISEKSEIFDDQFSVERPDGSNFTLKIRSTKLEDSAMYFCASRQTYEQYFGPGTRLTVT.